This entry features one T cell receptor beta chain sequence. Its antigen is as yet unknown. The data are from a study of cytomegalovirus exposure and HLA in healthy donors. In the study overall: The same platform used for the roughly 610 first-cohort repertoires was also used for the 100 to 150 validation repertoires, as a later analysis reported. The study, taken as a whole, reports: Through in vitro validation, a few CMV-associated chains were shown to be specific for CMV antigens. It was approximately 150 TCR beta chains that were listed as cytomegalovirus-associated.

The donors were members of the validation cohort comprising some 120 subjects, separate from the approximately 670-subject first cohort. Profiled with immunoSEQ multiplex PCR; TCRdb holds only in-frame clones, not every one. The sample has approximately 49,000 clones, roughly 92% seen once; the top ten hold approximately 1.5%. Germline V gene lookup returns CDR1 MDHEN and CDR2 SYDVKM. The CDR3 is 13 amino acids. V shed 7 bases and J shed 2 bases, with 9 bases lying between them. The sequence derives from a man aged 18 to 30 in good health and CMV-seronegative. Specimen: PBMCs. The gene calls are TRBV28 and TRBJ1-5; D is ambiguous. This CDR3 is CASNRDGNQPQHF. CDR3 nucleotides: TGTGCCAGCAATCGGGATGGCAATCAGCCCCAGCATTTT. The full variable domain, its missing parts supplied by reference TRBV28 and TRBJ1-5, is DVKVTQSSRYLVKRTGEKVFLECVQDMDHENMFWYRQDPGLGLRLIYFSYDVKMKEKGDIPEGYSVSREKKERFSLILESASTNQTSMYLCASNRDGNQPQHFGDGTRLSIL.